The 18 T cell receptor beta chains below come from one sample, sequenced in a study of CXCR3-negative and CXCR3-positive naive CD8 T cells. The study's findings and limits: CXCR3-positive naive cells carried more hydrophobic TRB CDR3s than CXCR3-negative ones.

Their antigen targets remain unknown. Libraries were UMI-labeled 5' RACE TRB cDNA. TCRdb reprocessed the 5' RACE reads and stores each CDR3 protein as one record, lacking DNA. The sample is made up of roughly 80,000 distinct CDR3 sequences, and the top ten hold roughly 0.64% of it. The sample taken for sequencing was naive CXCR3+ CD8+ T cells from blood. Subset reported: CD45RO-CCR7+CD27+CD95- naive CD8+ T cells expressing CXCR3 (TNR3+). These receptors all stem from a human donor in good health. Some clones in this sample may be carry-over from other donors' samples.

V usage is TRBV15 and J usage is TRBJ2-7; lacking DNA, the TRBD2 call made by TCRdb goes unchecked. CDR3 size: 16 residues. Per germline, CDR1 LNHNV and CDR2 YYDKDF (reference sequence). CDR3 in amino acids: CATSRDGWAGTVEQYF.

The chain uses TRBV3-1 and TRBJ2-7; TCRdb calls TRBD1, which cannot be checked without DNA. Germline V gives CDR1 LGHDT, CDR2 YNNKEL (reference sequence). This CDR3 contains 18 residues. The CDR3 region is CASSQVGGVEVATYEQYF.

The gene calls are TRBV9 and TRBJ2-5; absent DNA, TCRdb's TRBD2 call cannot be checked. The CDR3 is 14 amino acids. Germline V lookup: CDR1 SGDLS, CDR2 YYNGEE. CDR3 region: CASSVDGSRETQYF.

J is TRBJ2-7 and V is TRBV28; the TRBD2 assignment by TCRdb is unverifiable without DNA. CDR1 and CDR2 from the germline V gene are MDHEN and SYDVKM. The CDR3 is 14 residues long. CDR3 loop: CASQLAGESYEQYF.

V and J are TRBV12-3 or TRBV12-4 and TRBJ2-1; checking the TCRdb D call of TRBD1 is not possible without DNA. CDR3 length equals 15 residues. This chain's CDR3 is CASSQPGFQGNEQFF.

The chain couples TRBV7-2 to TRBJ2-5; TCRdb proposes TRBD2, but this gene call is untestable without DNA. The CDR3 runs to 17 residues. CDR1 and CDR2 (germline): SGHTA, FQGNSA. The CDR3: CASSSGLAGGLQETQYF.

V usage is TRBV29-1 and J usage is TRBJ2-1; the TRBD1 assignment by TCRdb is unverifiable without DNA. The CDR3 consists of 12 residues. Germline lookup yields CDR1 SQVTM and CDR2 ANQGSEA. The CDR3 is CSVPGTINEQLF.

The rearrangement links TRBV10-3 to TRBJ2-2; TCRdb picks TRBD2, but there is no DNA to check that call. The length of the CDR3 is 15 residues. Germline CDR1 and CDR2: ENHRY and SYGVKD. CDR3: CATLGLAGVTGELFF.

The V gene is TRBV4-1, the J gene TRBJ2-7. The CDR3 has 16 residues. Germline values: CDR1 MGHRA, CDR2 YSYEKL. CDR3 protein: CASSISDIGSSYEKYF.

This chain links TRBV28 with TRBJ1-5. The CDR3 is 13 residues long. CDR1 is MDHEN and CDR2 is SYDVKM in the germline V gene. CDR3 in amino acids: CASSLGVDEPQHF.

The CDR3 sequence: CASITSTYGYTF. This chain joins TRBV6-2 or TRBV6-3 and TRBJ1-2. From germline, CDR1 is MNHEY and CDR2 SVGEGT. This CDR3 has 12 residues.

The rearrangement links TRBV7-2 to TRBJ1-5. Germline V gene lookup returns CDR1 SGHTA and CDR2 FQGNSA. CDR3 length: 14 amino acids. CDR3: CASSSARFNQPQHF.

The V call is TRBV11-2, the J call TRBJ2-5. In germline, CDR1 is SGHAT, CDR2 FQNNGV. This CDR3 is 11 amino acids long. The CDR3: CASSLRETQYF. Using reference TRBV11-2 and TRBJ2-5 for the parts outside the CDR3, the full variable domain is EAGVAQSPRYKIIEKRQSVAFWCNPISGHATLYWYQQILGQGPKLLIQFQNNGVVDDSQLPKDRFSAERLKGVDSTLKIQPAKLEDSAVYLCASSLRETQYFGPGTRLLVL.

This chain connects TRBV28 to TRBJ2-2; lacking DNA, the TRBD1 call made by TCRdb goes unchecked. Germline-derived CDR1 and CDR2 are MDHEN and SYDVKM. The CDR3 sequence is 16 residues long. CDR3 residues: CASRDTRGQGNGELFF.

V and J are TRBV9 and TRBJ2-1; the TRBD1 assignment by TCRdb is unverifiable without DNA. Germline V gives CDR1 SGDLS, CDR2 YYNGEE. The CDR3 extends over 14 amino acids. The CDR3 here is CASSSLRGSNEQFF.

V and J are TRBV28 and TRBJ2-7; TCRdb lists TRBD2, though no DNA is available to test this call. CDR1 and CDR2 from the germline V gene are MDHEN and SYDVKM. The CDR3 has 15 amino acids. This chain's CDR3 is CASTLAGGPSYEQYF.

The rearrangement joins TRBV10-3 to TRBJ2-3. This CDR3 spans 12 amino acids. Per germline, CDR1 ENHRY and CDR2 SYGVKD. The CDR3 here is CAISEAPDTQYF.

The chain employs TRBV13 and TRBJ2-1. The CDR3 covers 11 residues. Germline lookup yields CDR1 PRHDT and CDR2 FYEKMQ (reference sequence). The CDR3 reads CASSRADEQFF.